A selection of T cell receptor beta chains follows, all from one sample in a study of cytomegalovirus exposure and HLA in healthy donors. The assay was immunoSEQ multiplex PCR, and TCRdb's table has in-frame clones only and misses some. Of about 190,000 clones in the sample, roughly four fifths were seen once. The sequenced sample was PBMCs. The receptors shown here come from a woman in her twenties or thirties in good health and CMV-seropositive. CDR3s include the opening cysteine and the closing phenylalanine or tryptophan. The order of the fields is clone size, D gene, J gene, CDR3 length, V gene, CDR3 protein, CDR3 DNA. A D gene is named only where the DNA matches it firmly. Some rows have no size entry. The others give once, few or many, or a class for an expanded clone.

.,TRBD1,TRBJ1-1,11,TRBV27,CASSNTGEAFF,TGTGCCAGCAGTAACACAGGGGAGGCTTTCTTT
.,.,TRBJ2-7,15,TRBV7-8,CASSPGGGGLNEQYF,TGTGCCAGCAGCCCCGGAGGGGGAGGGCTAAACGAGCAGTACTTC
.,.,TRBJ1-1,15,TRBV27,CASNAGWGMNTEAFF,TGTGCCAGCAACGCAGGGTGGGGAATGAACACTGAAGCTTTCTTT
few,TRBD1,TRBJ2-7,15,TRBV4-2,CASSQDVTGGYEQYF,TGTGCCAGCAGCCAAGATGTGACAGGGGGCTACGAGCAGTACTTC
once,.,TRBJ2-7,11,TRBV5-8,CASSLYYEQYF,TGTGCCAGCAGCCTCTATTACGAGCAGTACTTC
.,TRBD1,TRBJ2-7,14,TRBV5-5,CASSPGQGAYEQYF,TGTGCCAGCAGCCCGGGACAGGGAGCCTACGAGCAGTACTTC
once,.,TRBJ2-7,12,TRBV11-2,CASSLGESGRYF,TGTGCCAGCAGCTTAGGGGAGTCGGGGAGGTACTTC
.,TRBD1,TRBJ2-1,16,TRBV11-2,CASSLARDRRYNEQFF,TGTGCCAGCAGCCTCGCCCGGGACAGGAGGTACAATGAGCAGTTCTTC
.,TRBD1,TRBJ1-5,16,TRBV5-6,CASSERGTGSNQPQHF,TGTGCCAGCAGCGAGCGGGGGACAGGGAGCAATCAGCCCCAGCATTTT
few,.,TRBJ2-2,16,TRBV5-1,CASSLGQAANTGELFF,TGCGCCAGCAGCTTGGGACAGGCCGCGAACACCGGGGAGCTGTTTTTT
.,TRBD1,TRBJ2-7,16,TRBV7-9,CSSSPYGQGRPYEQYF,TGTTCCAGCAGCCCATATGGACAGGGTCGTCCCTACGAGCAGTACTTC
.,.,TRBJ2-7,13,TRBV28,CASSLAGYYEQYF,TGTGCCAGCAGTCTCGCAGGGTACTACGAGCAGTACTTC
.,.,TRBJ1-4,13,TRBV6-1,CASRSLRDEKLFF,TGTGCCAGCAGATCTCTCAGGGATGAAAAACTGTTTTTT